The T cell receptor (beta chain) described here comes from a study of OX40 agonist ivuxolimab in advanced cancers. Turning to the study itself: Age averaged around 60 years (range roughly 23 to 80), and around 87% were male.

TCRdb's table, derived via immunoSEQ multiplex PCR, lists solely in-frame clones and lacks some. The table lists about 55,000 clones, approximately 80% of them singletons. This CDR3 spans 16 amino acids. Germline values: CDR1 SGHRS, CDR2 YFSETQ. Trimming cost V 0 bases and J 4 bases, with 14 bases left between them. The specimen comprised CD4+ or CD8+ T cells sorted from blood, sampled in a trial of the OX40 agonist ivuxolimab. The source is an adult with an advanced solid tumor such as melanoma, head and neck, liver or kidney cancer. The rearrangement links TRBV5-1 to TRBJ2-1; D is possibly TRBD2 (5 bases). The CDR3 coding sequence is TGCGCCAGCAGCTTGGGTCTAGCAGCTTTGTACAATGAGCAGTTCTTC. It yields the protein CASSLGLAALYNEQFF.